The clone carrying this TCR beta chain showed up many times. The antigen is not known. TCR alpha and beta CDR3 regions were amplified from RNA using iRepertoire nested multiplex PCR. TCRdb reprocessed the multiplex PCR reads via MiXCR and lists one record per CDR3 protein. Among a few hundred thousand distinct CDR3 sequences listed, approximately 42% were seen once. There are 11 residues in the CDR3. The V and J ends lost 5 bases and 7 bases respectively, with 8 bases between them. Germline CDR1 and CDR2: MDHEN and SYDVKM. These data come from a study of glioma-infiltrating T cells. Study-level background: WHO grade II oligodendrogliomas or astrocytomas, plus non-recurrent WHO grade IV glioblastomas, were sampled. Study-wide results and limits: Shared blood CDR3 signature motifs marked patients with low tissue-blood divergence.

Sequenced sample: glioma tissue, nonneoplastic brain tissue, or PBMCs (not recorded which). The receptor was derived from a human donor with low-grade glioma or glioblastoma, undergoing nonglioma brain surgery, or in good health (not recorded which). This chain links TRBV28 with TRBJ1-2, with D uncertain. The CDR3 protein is CASSAQGGYTF. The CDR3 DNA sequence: TGTGCCAGCAGTGCACAAGGTGGCTACACCTTC.